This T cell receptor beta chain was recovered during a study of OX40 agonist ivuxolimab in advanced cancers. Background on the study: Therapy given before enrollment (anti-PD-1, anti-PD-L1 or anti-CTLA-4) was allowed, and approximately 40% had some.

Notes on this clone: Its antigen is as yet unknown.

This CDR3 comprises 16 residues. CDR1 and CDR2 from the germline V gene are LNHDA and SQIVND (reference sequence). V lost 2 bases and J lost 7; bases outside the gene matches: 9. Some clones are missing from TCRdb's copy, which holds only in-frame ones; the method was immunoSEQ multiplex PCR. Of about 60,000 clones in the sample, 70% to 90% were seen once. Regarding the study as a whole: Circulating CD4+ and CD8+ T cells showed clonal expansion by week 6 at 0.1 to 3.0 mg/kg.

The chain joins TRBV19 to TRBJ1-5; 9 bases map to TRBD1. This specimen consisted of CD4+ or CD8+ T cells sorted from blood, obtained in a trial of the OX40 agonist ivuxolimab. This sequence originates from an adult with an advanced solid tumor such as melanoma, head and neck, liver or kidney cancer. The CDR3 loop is CASSISGGDRVQPQHF. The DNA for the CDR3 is TGTGCCAGTAGTATATCTGGGGGGGACAGGGTACAGCCCCAGCATTTT.